Below are 7 T cell receptor beta chains sequenced from a single sample in a study of T cell repertoires in cytomegalovirus infection. TCRdb reprocessed the reads via MiXCR and lists one record per CDR3 protein. The repertoire includes almost 300,000 distinct CDR3 sequences, roughly 9.3% of them detected once, and around 2.5% sits in the top ten. Material: PBMCs. Receptor source: a human donor in good health (CMV status not recorded). Some clones in this sample may be carry-over from other donors' samples.

The chain couples TRBV7-9 to TRBJ1-2; 8 bases are shared with TRBD1. From germline, CDR1 is SEHNR and CDR2 FQNEAQ (reference sequence). After removal of 5 bases from V and 2 bases from J, the junction contained 7 bases not matched to a gene. This CDR3 contains 15 residues. The CDR3 reads CASSPVRQGNYGYTF. The CDR3 region has the DNA TGTGCCAGCAGCCCCGTTCGACAGGGGAACTATGGCTACACCTTC.

This clonotype was observed many times. The chain recombines TRBV4-2 with TRBJ2-2; D may be TRBD2 (7 bases). The CDR3 loop spans 16 amino acids. The germline V gene encodes CDR1 LGHNA and CDR2 YNFKEQ. The V end was cut by 4 bases, the J end by 9 bases, with 21 bases between. CDR3 region: CASSLGFGGGAWELFF. The CDR3 coding sequence is TGTGCCAGCAGCCTAGGCTTTGGAGGGGGGGCCTGGGAGCTGTTTTTT.

This clonotype was observed a handful of times. V usage is TRBV27 and J usage is TRBJ2-1, with TRBD1 as a possible D gene (5 bases). The length of the CDR3 is 14 residues. The germline CDR1 and CDR2 sequences are MNHEY and SMNVEV (reference sequence). V was shortened by 10 bases and J by 1 base, with 14 bases between the two germline ends. The DNA for the CDR3 is TGTGCCACCGCGACAGCCAATTCCTACAATGAGCAGTTCTTC. This gives the protein CATATANSYNEQFF.

This clonotype has a count of ten or more. The chain recombines TRBV6-5 with TRBJ2-2, with D hard to call. The length of the CDR3 is 14 residues. Deletions cut 4 bases from V and 2 bases from J, with 8 bases between. CDR1 and CDR2 (germline): MNHEY, SVGAGI. In DNA form, the CDR3 reads TGTGCCAGCAGTTCTCTCTACAACACCGGGGAGCTGTTTTTT. It encodes CASSSLYNTGELFF.

At least ten counts were recorded for this clonotype. This chain joins TRBV12-3 or TRBV12-4 and TRBJ1-4; 8 bases are a match to TRBD1. The CDR3 spans 13 residues. The junction had 2 bases not matched to a gene; V was cut back by 4 bases and J by 7 bases. In nucleotides, the CDR3 is TGTGCCAGCAGTTGGACAGGGTTTGAAAAACTGTTTTTT. Encoded protein: CASSWTGFEKLFF.

As DNA, the CDR3 is TGTGCCAGCAGCTTGAAGGTCCAGGGTTATGAGCCCCAGCATTTT. This translates into CASSLKVQGYEPQHF. The V gene is TRBV5-6, the J gene TRBJ1-5; D is possibly TRBD1 (5 bases). Germline CDR1 SGHDT, CDR2 YYEEEE. This CDR3 contains 15 residues. Trimming removed 1 base from V and 8 bases from J, with 16 bases in between. Complete variable domain (other parts from reference TRBV5-6 and TRBJ1-5): DAGVTQSPTHLIKTRGQQVTLRCSPKSGHDTVSWYQQALGQGPQFIFQYYEEEERQRGNFPDRFSGHQFPNYSSELNVNALLLGDSALYLCASSLKVQGYEPQHFGDGTRLSIL.

This clonotype was observed at least ten times. CDR3 protein: CASSYSTREGQSGANVLTF. The CDR3 DNA sequence: TGTGCCAGCAGTTACTCGACGAGAGAGGGCCAAAGTGGGGCCAACGTCCTGACTTTC. V is TRBV6-2 or TRBV6-3 and J is TRBJ2-6; D possibly corresponds to TRBD2 (5 bases). Germline V gives CDR1 MNHEY, CDR2 SVGEGT. The CDR3 is 19 amino acids. Trimming shortened V by 0 bases and J by 3 bases, and 18 bases separated the two germline ends.